This entry lists 25 T cell receptor beta chains sequenced from one sample in a study of blood T cells in healthy people across ages. The authors ran a second PCR of roughly 6 to 12 cycles using a sample-barcoded 5' primer and a J-beta primer mix. TCRdb itself ran the 5' RACE reads through MiXCR, one entry per CDR3 protein. This repertoire shows 720,000 or so distinct CDR3 sequences, around 38% found once; its top ten account for around 30%. Sequencing was performed on blood. These receptors were collected from an elderly man in good health.

There are a few counts of this clonotype. V gene TRBV25-1 combines with J gene TRBJ1-1; no definite D call. V was shortened by 4 bases and J by 2 bases, with 11 bases between the two germline ends. The V gene's germline CDR1 is MGHDK and CDR2 SYGVNS. The CDR3 has 14 residues. In DNA, the CDR3 is TGTGCCAGCAGTGGAGGAGCGGTCAACACTGAAGCTTTCTTT. This encodes CASSGGAVNTEAFF.

This clonotype was found a few times. The CDR3 spells CASAGVSGEKLFF. CDR3 bases: TGTGCCAGCGCCGGCGTGTCGGGTGAAAAACTGTTTTTT. V and J are TRBV7-2 and TRBJ1-4, with D unresolved. Germline V gene lookup returns CDR1 SGHTA and CDR2 FQGNSA. The length of the CDR3 is 13 residues. Trimming took 8 bases from V and 7 from J, leaving 14 bases between them.

The chain joins TRBV6-5 to TRBJ2-1; D call uncertain. Germline CDR1 and CDR2: MNHEY and SVGAGI. The CDR3 loop spans 13 amino acids. Between the trimmed V and J ends, which lost 6 bases and 8 bases, there was a span of 14 bases. CDR3 protein: CASSPTYQDEQFF. The CDR3 DNA reads as TGTGCCAGCAGCCCCACATATCAGGATGAGCAGTTCTTC.

The sample holds a few counts of this clonotype. The chain recombines TRBV24-1 with TRBJ2-1; TRBD1 agrees at 9 bases. Germline V lookup: CDR1 KGHDR, CDR2 SFDVKD. CDR3 length equals 15 residues. V shed 0 bases, J shed 4 bases, and the junction held 0 bases outside the gene matches. The CDR3 spells CATSDLGTGYNEQFF. CDR3 nucleotide sequence: TGTGCCACCAGTGATTTGGGGACAGGGTACAATGAGCAGTTCTTC.

With respect to this clonotype: The junction departs from the called germline gene at one end, perhaps through a read error. The chain is built from TRBV3-1 and TRBJ2-3; TRBD2 matches at 7 bases. CDR3 length: 15 amino acids. In germline, CDR1 is LGHDT, CDR2 YNNKEL (reference sequence). CDR3: CANSQLTGGGDAQYF. In DNA form, the CDR3 reads TGTGCCAACAGCCAGTTGACGGGAGGAGGAGATGCGCAGTATTTT.

This rearrangement joins TRBV18 to TRBJ2-1; 7 nucleotides agree with TRBD2. Germline lookup yields CDR1 KGHSH and CDR2 LQKENI. The CDR3 runs to 14 residues. V shed 1 base, J shed 9 bases, and the junction held 6 bases outside the gene matches. The CDR3 protein is CASSPLAREGEQFF. The DNA for the CDR3 is TGTGCCAGCTCACCACTGGCCAGGGAGGGTGAGCAGTTCTTC.

The V and J genes are TRBV12-3 or TRBV12-4 and TRBJ2-1, with D unresolved. CDR3 length: 14 amino acids. V lost 6 bases to trimming and J lost 7 bases, with 16 bases between them. The CDR3 loop reads CASSLTPPGNEQFF. CDR3 nucleotides: TGTGCCAGCAGCCTGACTCCCCCCGGTAATGAGCAGTTCTTC.

V usage is TRBV2 and J usage is TRBJ1-1; the D gene is possibly TRBD1 (5 bases). Germline V gene data show CDR1 as SNHLY and CDR2 as FYNNEI. V was cut by 3 bases and J by 4 bases, with 15 bases left in between. The CDR3 consists of 15 residues. CDR3 coding DNA: TGTGCCAGCAGTGAGAGGATATTGGGGGGCACTGAAGCTTTCTTT. It yields the protein CASSERILGGTEAFF.

This clonotype appeared a few times. This chain connects TRBV9 to TRBJ2-7, with unresolved D. The CDR3 is made up of 15 amino acids. V was pared by 0 bases and J by 6 bases, with 16 bases between. Germline CDR1 SGDLS, CDR2 YYNGEE. The CDR3 region is CASSVGAAGNSEQYF. The CDR3 DNA is TGTGCCAGCAGCGTAGGGGCCGCAGGAAATTCCGAGCAGTACTTC.

This clonotype was detected once. The chain combines TRBV20-1 with TRBJ1-2; D unresolved. The length of the CDR3 is 13 residues. Germline CDR1 is DFQATT and CDR2 is SNEGSKA (reference sequence). V was pared by 5 bases and J by 7 bases, with 17 bases between. The CDR3 nucleotides are TGCAGTGCTCCCTTAAGTGGTTTCGCTGGCTACACCTTC. Translating it yields CSAPLSGFAGYTF.

This clonotype was seen more than once but under ten times. This sequence joins TRBV5-1 and TRBJ1-2; TRBD1 aligns across 11 bases. Germline V gene lookup returns CDR1 SGHRS and CDR2 YFSETQ. CDR3 length: 14 amino acids. J lost 8 bases, V lost 5 bases, and 8 bases had no gene match. CDR3 DNA sequence: TGCGCCAGCAGTCCTCCCGGGACAGGGGGAGGCTACACCTTC. Translating gives CASSPPGTGGGYTF.

The rearrangement links TRBV2 to TRBJ2-7, with unresolved D. The DNA end favors TRBJ2-4, so the J call may be wrong. This CDR3 spans 8 amino acids. From germline, CDR1 is SNHLY and CDR2 FYNNEI. The CDR3 reads CARGIQYF. CDR3 in DNA: TGTGCCCGAGGCATTCAGTACTTC.

Turning to this clonotype: One end of the junction does not line up with germline, which may come from a read error. The chain couples TRBV20-1 to TRBJ1-4, with a weak D call TRBD1 (5 bases). Per the germline V gene, CDR1 is DFQATT and CDR2 is SNEGSKA (reference sequence). This CDR3 is built from 13 residues. The CDR3: CSAAGTHNEKPFF. The CDR3 bases are TGCAGTGCCGCCGGGACTCACAATGAAAAACCGTTTTTT.

This clonotype was counted between two and nine times. The chain joins TRBV7-9 to TRBJ2-2, with D possibly TRBD1 on 7 matching bases. With 2 bases removed from V and 5 bases from J, the gap between germline ends came to 15 bases. This CDR3 comprises 16 residues. Germline CDR1 SEHNR, CDR2 FQNEAQ (reference sequence). The CDR3 here is CASSLLDRAGTGELFF. DNA for the CDR3: TGTGCCAGCAGCTTACTCGACAGGGCGGGGACCGGGGAGCTGTTTTTT.

This chain uses TRBV5-5 with TRBJ1-2; a weak D match, TRBD1 (5 bases). Germline CDR1 and CDR2: SGHKS and YYEKEE (reference sequence). The CDR3 spans 12 residues. V gave up 2 bases and J gave up 4 bases, with 6 bases separating them. The CDR3 DNA follows: TGTGCCAGCAGCTTTGACAGCTATGGCTACACCTTC. Protein: CASSFDSYGYTF.

The J gene is TRBJ2-1, the V gene TRBV12-3 or TRBV12-4, with 7 bases aligning to TRBD1. The length of the CDR3 is 15 residues. Trimming took 1 base from V and 4 from J; bases not matched to a gene: 4. The CDR3 is CASSLGDRVYNEQFF. Here the CDR3 DNA reads TGTGCCAGCAGTTTAGGAGACAGGGTTTACAATGAGCAGTTCTTC.

The chain is built from TRBV15 and TRBJ2-5; 10 bases match TRBD2. CDR1 LNHNV and CDR2 YYDKDF come from the germline V gene (reference sequence). The length of the CDR3 is 16 residues. Trimming at V came to 4 bases and at J to 4 bases, leaving 9 bases not matched to a gene. CDR3 DNA sequence: TGTGCCACCAGCACCACTCTAGCGGGAGTGGGAGAGACCCAGTACTTC. The encoded protein is CATSTTLAGVGETQYF.

Written as DNA, the CDR3 is TGCGCCAGCAGCCCGCTCGGGGGGAGTGGCGAAAAACTGTTTTTT. It codes for CASSPLGGSGEKLFF. The chain carries TRBV5-1 and TRBJ1-4; TRBD1 is a possible D gene (5 bases). V lost 4 bases and J 8 bases, leaving 18 bases between the germline ends. The CDR3 covers 15 residues. Germline V gene lookup returns CDR1 SGHRS and CDR2 YFSETQ.

The chain links TRBV20-1 to TRBJ2-1; 12 bases align to TRBD2. J lost 5 bases, V lost 1 base, and 9 bases had no gene match. Germline V gene data show CDR1 as DFQATT and CDR2 as SNEGSKA (reference sequence). CDR3 length equals 17 residues. The CDR3 coding sequence is TGCAGTGCTAGAGCTCTTTTGCGACTAGCGGGAGACAATGAGCAGTTCTTC. Translation gives CSARALLRLAGDNEQFF.

This clonotype occurred a few times. This rearrangement joins TRBV3-1 to TRBJ2-1, with 13 nucleotides matching TRBD2. The CDR3 consists of 15 residues. The germline V gene has CDR1 LGHDT and CDR2 YNNKEL (reference sequence). V lost 4 bases to trimming and J lost 4 bases; unmatched junction nucleotides: 1. The chain's CDR3 is CASSRTSGRYNEQFF. As DNA, the CDR3 is TGTGCCAGCAGCCGGACTAGCGGGAGATACAATGAGCAGTTCTTC.

This chain connects TRBV7-2 to TRBJ2-7; tentatively, D is TRBD2 (6 bases). Germline CDR1 and CDR2: SGHTA and FQGNSA. Trimming shortened V by 5 bases and J by 9 bases, and 20 bases separated the two germline ends. The CDR3 has 14 residues. The CDR3 DNA sequence: TGTGCCAGCAGCAACGGACTACCCTTAGGAGGGCAGTACTTC. Protein product: CASSNGLPLGGQYF.

This sequence joins TRBV20-1 and TRBJ1-6; no clear D gene. CDR3 length equals 15 residues. The V and J ends lost 0 bases and 7 bases respectively, with 13 bases between them. Germline CDR1 and CDR2: DFQATT and SNEGSKA (reference sequence). The CDR3 region has the DNA TGCAGTGCTAGAGATCAAAGCAGAGTAAATTCACCCCTCCACTTT. As protein: CSARDQSRVNSPLHF.

The V and J genes are TRBV12-3 or TRBV12-4 and TRBJ2-5, with 8 bases matching TRBD1. Trimming took 7 bases from V and 11 from J; bases not matched to a gene: 18. CDR3 size: 15 residues. CDR3 residues: CASTLGWTGTDGQYF. The CDR3 DNA follows: TGTGCCAGCACCCTAGGCTGGACAGGGACTGATGGGCAGTACTTC.

This clonotype occurred a few times. The rearrangement joins TRBV7-2 to TRBJ2-5; 7 bases are a match to TRBD2. With the DNA end fitting TRBJ2-7 better, the J assignment may be wrong. The CDR3 loop spans 16 amino acids. Germline V gene lookup returns CDR1 SGHTA and CDR2 FQGNSA. The CDR3 DNA sequence: TGTGCCAGCAGCGAGGGTCTAGCGGCCCCCAAAGGCGAGCAGTACTTC. Its protein is CASSEGLAAPKGEQYF.

The rearrangement links TRBV11-3 to TRBJ2-7; 7 bases map to TRBD2. Germline V gene sequence: CDR1 SGHNT, CDR2 YENEEA. The CDR3 has 13 residues. V shed 1 base, J shed 7 bases, and the junction held 4 bases outside the gene matches. The chain's CDR3 is CASSLGLRGEQYF. The CDR3 bases are TGTGCCAGCAGCTTAGGTCTGCGGGGGGAGCAGTACTTC. The variable domain in full, with the rest retrieved from reference TRBV11-3 and TRBJ2-7, is EAGVVQSPRYKIIEKKQPVAFWCNPISGHNTLYWYLQNLGQGPELLIRYENEEAVDDSQLPKDRFSAERLKGVDSTLKIQPAELGDSAVYLCASSLGLRGEQYFGPGTRLTVT.